The 10 T cell receptor beta chains given below trace back to one sample, sequenced in a study of Ad26.COV2.S vaccination and SARS-CoV-2 variants. Noted treatment: over 15 received Ad26.COV2.S at low or high dose, single or two shots; several received placebo; per-sample allocation not given. Sampling happened 63 days after the first vaccine or placebo injection. Sequenced by immunoSEQ multiplex PCR; TCRdb stores in-frame clones only, minus some. This table has just over 350,000 clones, around 83% appearing once. This specimen was peripheral blood, taken in a trial of Ad26.COV2.S vaccine versus placebo. The source of these receptors is a person aged 18-65 years who received the Ad26.COV2.S COVID-19 vaccine or a placebo.

V is TRBV7-9 and J is TRBJ1-2; possible D gene TRBD1, 6 bases. Germline CDR1 reads SEHNR; CDR2 reads FQNEAQ (reference sequence). This CDR3 comprises 14 residues. V dropped 1 base and J dropped 3 bases, with 9 bases sitting between them. CDR3 in amino acids: CASSLVSGDYGYTF. CDR3 in DNA: TGTGCCAGCAGCTTAGTATCAGGGGACTATGGCTACACCTTC.

J is TRBJ2-1 and V is TRBV6-5; 7 bases fit TRBD2. CDR1 is MNHEY and CDR2 is SVGAGI in the germline V gene. Losses at the gene ends were 10 bases for V and 9 bases for J; bases not matched to a gene: 12. The CDR3 has 13 residues. This CDR3 reads CATRGGGKREQFF. CDR3 sequence (DNA): TGTGCCACCCGTGGGGGGGGTAAACGTGAGCAGTTCTTC.

The chain joins TRBV28 to TRBJ2-3; possibly TRBD2 for D (6 bases). Trimming stripped 2 bases from V and 2 bases from J, with 29 bases between. Germline loops: CDR1 MDHEN, CDR2 SYDVKM. This CDR3 has 21 residues. The chain's CDR3 is CASSLGALFIGQGGITDTQYF. CDR3 nucleotide sequence: TGTGCCAGCAGTTTAGGAGCTCTCTTTATAGGACAAGGCGGGATCACAGATACGCAGTATTTT.

The gene calls are TRBV7-9 and TRBJ2-1; tentatively, D is TRBD2 (6 bases). The CDR3 covers 15 residues. Germline V gene lookup returns CDR1 SEHNR and CDR2 FQNEAQ (reference sequence). Trimming left V 5 bases short and J 9 bases short, with 20 bases between. For the CDR3, the DNA is TGTGCCAGCAGCCTGCGGACTACGATAAATCCTGAGCAGTTCTTC. Translation gives CASSLRTTINPEQFF.

The chain has TRBV4-3 and TRBJ2-2, with D possibly matching TRBD1 (6 bases). The length of the CDR3 is 18 residues. V was shortened by 1 base and J by 7 bases, with 22 bases between the two germline ends. CDR1 LGHNA and CDR2 YSLEER come from the germline V gene. For the CDR3, the DNA is TGCGCCAGCAGCCAAGTCTTTGCCTGGGACACGTACGGCGGGGAGCTGTTTTTT. Protein sequence: CASSQVFAWDTYGGELFF.

The chain uses TRBV30 and TRBJ1-5; D possibly corresponds to TRBD1 (6 bases). The CDR3 length is 13 residues. Trimming stripped 0 bases from V and 7 bases from J, with 10 bases between. CDR1 is GTSNPN and CDR2 is SVGIG in the germline V gene (reference sequence). CDR3 loop: CAWSVKGVQPQHF. The CDR3 DNA sequence: TGTGCCTGGAGTGTAAAGGGGGTACAGCCCCAGCATTTT.

The rearrangement joins TRBV5-1 to TRBJ2-3, with 9 bases that match TRBD2. This CDR3 comprises 15 residues. V lost 5 bases, J lost 2 bases, and 6 bases stayed unmatched. Germline CDR1 reads SGHRS; CDR2 reads YFSETQ. CDR3 in DNA: TGCGCCAGCAGGTTAGCGGGGGCGATCACAGATACGCAGTATTTT. Translated: CASRLAGAITDTQYF. Drawing the rest from reference TRBV5-1 and TRBJ2-3, the complete variable domain is KAGVTQTPRYLIKTRGQQVTLSCSPISGHRSVSWYQQTPGQGLQFLFEYFSETQRNKGNFPGRFSGRQFSNSRSEMNVSTLELGDSALYLCASRLAGAITDTQYFGPGTRLTVL.

This clone was picked up a small number of times. Other DNA variants within this sample encode the same CDR3. The chain is built from TRBV28 and TRBJ2-2; D uncertain. Germline CDR1 reads MDHEN; CDR2 reads SYDVKM. The CDR3 runs 12 residues. Trimming cost V 5 bases and J 4 bases, with 5 bases left between them. The CDR3 region is CASSKTTGELFF. CDR3 nucleotide sequence: TGTGCCAGCAGTAAAACCACCGGGGAGCTGTTTTTT.

This chain joins TRBV28 and TRBJ1-2; D perhaps matches TRBD1 (5 bases). Germline V lookup: CDR1 MDHEN, CDR2 SYDVKM. This CDR3 has 17 amino acids. V lost 3 bases, J lost 0 bases, and 17 bases lay in between. CDR3 in amino acids: CASSLGGGEPANYGYTF. CDR3 DNA sequence: TGTGCCAGCAGTTTGGGGGGGGGAGAACCAGCTAACTATGGCTACACCTTC.

The genes are TRBV9 and TRBJ1-3; unclear D gene. The CDR3 is 17 residues long. Per the germline V gene, CDR1 is SGDLS and CDR2 is YYNGEE. With 1 base removed from V and 0 bases from J, the gap between germline ends came to 14 bases. Here the CDR3 DNA reads TGTGCCAGCAGCGTATCGGGCAGTCAACCCTCTGGAAACACCATATATTTT. Protein: CASSVSGSQPSGNTIYF.